This record concerns one TCR beta chain sequence. The table lists this clonotype with a few counts. Its cognate antigen has yet to be identified. Per-base quality was not reported, and no clone a single base away is much larger than it. Receptors were amplified or captured by PCR. Sequencing was performed on an Illumina HiSeq 2500. TCR libraries were prepared with molecular barcoding, using unique molecular identifiers to normalize TCRbeta repertoire quantification. TCRdb passed the public sequencing reads through fastp at Q25 and MiXCR, retaining productive beta sequences. CDR3 protein sequences are deduplicated, and each keeps its most common genes and DNA. Recorded for this sample are under 450,000 distinct CDR3 sequences; roughly 17% of them occurred a single time. The top ten clonotypes cover 25% to 30% of the sample. The treatment or condition tag for this specimen amounts to: allogeneic hematopoietic cell transplantation with graft depleted of TCRalphabeta T cells and CD19 B cells. Transplant recipients were children who received TCRalphabeta/CD19-depleted allogeneic hematopoietic cell grafts.

These data belong to a study of T-cell reconstitution after alpha-beta-depleted transplantation in children (dated by TCRdb to the mid-2010s). Broadly, across the study: Using TCR repertoire profiling, the study quantitatively followed how T-cell immune reconstitution unfolded in children after TCRalphabeta/CD19-depleted allogeneic hematopoietic cell transplantation.

The investigation overall reported the following: Hyperexpanded clone frequencies declined over subsequent months; after one year, T-cell counts and TCRbeta diversity were mostly attributed to newly produced T cells. In some patients, high TCRbeta diversity at day 60 was attributed to recipient T cells and intrathymic progenitors that had survived conditioning. The apparently early alphabetaT-cell count recovery about two months after transplant was reportedly dependent on only several hundred rapidly expanded clones derived from non-depleted graft cells.

The CDR3 covers 11 residues, taking in both the cysteine and the phenylalanine. This entry keeps only the CDR3 DNA: 33 bases, framed from base 1. V is clipped by 0 bases and J by 16 bases, and the sequence between their germline boundaries is 8 bases long. The germline V gene yields SGHRS for CDR1 and YFSETQ for CDR2. The specimen was PBMCs, mostly from graft donor cells, collected 360 days after TCRalphabeta/CD19-depleted stem cell transplant. The source is a boy younger than two who had a stem cell transplant for Wiskott-Aldrich syndrome, so the T cells may come from the graft donor. The rearranged segments are TRBV5-1 and TRBJ1-6, with the identity of the D gene unclear. The CDR3 region has the sequence CASSLDGLLHF. The nucleotide sequence reads as follows: TGCGCCAGCAGCTTGGACGGACTGCTCCACTTT.